Listed below are T cell receptor beta chains from one sample, sequenced in a study of regulatory T cells in long-lasting Graves disease. TCRdb reprocessed the multiplex PCR reads with MiXCR, giving one entry per CDR3 protein. The data show about 460,000 distinct CDR3 sequences, around 13% seen once. This sample was also put to use in a study of T cells in Graves' hyperthyroidism and ophthalmopathy.

This specimen consisted of peripheral blood mononuclear cells (PBMCs), obtained at new diagnosis, from a patient treated with antithyroid drugs. These receptors all come from a woman between 50 and 59 years old with Graves disease. Each CDR3 is given with its conserved first and last residue. The D gene is left open where the match is weak. Size is stated as how often the clone was seen (once, few, many) or a class if it is expanded.

v_gene	d_gene	j_gene	abundance	CDR3nt	CDR3aa
TRBV6-1	TRBD1	TRBJ2-5	many	TGTGCCAGCAGTGAAATGAGACAGGGGCAAGAGACCCAGTACTTC	CASSEMRQGQETQYF
TRBV18	.	TRBJ1-6	many	TGTGCCAGCTCACCAGGAGTTGGCGGGGTCCGCCATTCACCCCTCCACTTT	CASSPGVGGVRHSPLHF
TRBV30	.	TRBJ2-1	many	TGTGCCTGGAGTCCCCAGGTTTACAATGAGCAGTTCTTC	CAWSPQVYNEQFF
TRBV27	.	TRBJ2-3	many	TGTGCCAGCAGTTTAGGTCCCTGGACAGATACGCAGTATTTT	CASSLGPWTDTQYF
TRBV25-1	.	TRBJ2-7	many	TGTGCCAGCAGTGAAAGGGACGGCGGGGCCACGGTCTACGAGCAGTACTTC	CASSERDGGATVYEQYF
TRBV5-1	TRBD1	TRBJ2-7	many	TGCGCCAGCAGCGACGACAGGGGGGGTAACGAGCAGTACTTC	CASSDDRGGNEQYF
TRBV20-1	TRBD2	TRBJ2-1	many	TGCAGTGCTAACGGAAGGTTAGGACTAGCGGGAAGGGTGAATGAGCAGTTCTTC	CSANGRLGLAGRVNEQFF
TRBV29-1	.	TRBJ2-1	many	TGCAGCGTTGTGGAGAGGACCATCTACAATGAGCAGTTCTTC	CSVVERTIYNEQFF
TRBV2	.	TRBJ1-2	many	TGTGCCAGCAGTACGGACCGACAGGCATTGGGGGGCTACACCTTC	CASSTDRQALGGYTF
TRBV5-1	.	TRBJ1-6	many	TGTGCCAGCAGCTTAGCCCAGGGGAATTCACCCCTCCACTTT	CASSLAQGNSPLHF
TRBV7-9	.	TRBJ2-3	few	TGTGCCAGCAGCTTCGACAGCTCCAGCACAGATACGCAGTATTTT	CASSFDSSSTDTQYF
TRBV6-1	.	TRBJ2-7	many	TGTGCCAGCAGTGAGTGGGCGGGCTACGAGCAGTACTTC	CASSEWAGYEQYF
TRBV7-2	.	TRBJ2-4	many	TGTGCCAGCAGCCCGGCGTTTAGGGGTGATCCCAAAAACATTCAGTACTTC	CASSPAFRGDPKNIQYF